Sequencing of this T cell receptor beta chain was carried out in a study of response to subunit inactivated influenza vaccine. Study conclusions and caveats: That few new T cells are recruited by each seasonal influenza vaccination was the authors' suggestion.

The CDR3 spans 14 residues. Trimming removed 4 bases from V and 1 base from J, with 11 bases in between. From germline, CDR1 is SQVTM and CDR2 ANQGSEA. This clonotype has a handful of counts. No antigen is known for it. TCRdb processed the RT-PCR reads anew with MiXCR; each CDR3 protein has one entry. Among 500,000 or so distinct CDR3 sequences, 16% were seen once, and the ten largest hold 3%. The TCR comes from a man between 50 and 69 years old who received an inactivated influenza vaccine. This rearrangement joins TRBV29-1 to TRBJ1-5; unclear D gene. The specimen was CD4+ T cells sorted from PBMCs, collected less than 30 months after vaccination. CDR3 protein: CSVAEWGSNQPQHF. DNA of the CDR3: TGCAGCGTTGCCGAGTGGGGAAGCAATCAGCCCCAGCATTTT.